This T cell receptor beta chain was obtained from a study of CD8 T cells in Susac syndrome. CDR1 is ENHRY, CDR2 SYGVKD, per germline. The V gene lost 0 bases and the J gene lost 7 bases, with 16 bases spanning the gap. The CDR3 sequence is 15 residues long. With random hexamers, reverse transcription was performed on about 0.45 to 1 ug of RNA. TCRdb itself ran the immunoSEQ multiplex PCR reads through MiXCR, one entry per CDR3 protein. The sample has about 200,000 distinct CDR3 sequences, over 90% seen once; the top ten hold approximately 0.081%. The genes are TRBV10-3 and TRBJ2-7; a weak D match, TRBD1 (7 bases). The receptor's source is a human donor with multiple sclerosis. The sequenced material came from CD4+ T cells from PBMCs. For the CDR3, the DNA is TGTGCCATCAGTGAGTCGGTGGGGCAGGGGGGTGAGCAGTACGTC. It specifies CAISESVGQGGEQYV.